The 26 T cell receptor beta chains below were found in one sample sequenced in a study of T cell responses to AZD1222 COVID-19 vaccine. Generated by immunoSEQ multiplex PCR, the TCRdb table keeps only in-frame clones and is missing some. The sample consists of about 130,000 clones, about 87% of them appearing once. Sequenced here: peripheral blood, sampled on day 0 of AZD1222 vaccination. The receptor source for this set is an adult in good health.

The chain links TRBV27 to TRBJ1-2, with TRBD1 as a possible D gene (6 bases). The CDR3 totals 13 residues. V gave up 9 bases and J gave up 4 bases, with 15 bases separating them. Germline V gives CDR1 MNHEY, CDR2 SMNVEV (reference sequence). For the CDR3, the DNA is TGTGCCAGGAAGACAGGCCCTTTCTATGGCTACACCTTC. It codes for CARKTGPFYGYTF.

The V and J genes are TRBV7-9 and TRBJ2-7; 9 positions match TRBD1. The CDR3 contains 15 residues. Germline-derived CDR1 and CDR2 are SEHNR and FQNEAQ (reference sequence). V was pared by 4 bases and J by 2 bases, with 6 bases of the junction left unmatched. The CDR3 spells CASSYNRDRAYEQYF. CDR3 in DNA: TGTGCCAGCAGCTACAACCGGGACAGGGCCTACGAGCAGTACTTC.

This clone has a single count. This chain uses TRBV9 with TRBJ1-2; 11 nucleotides line up with TRBD1. This CDR3 has 14 residues. Per the germline V gene, CDR1 is SGDLS and CDR2 is YYNGEE. J was trimmed by 6 bases and V by 4 bases; bases with no gene match: 5. The CDR3 DNA is TGTGCCAGCAGCTCGGACAGGGGGCTGAATGGCTACACCTTC. Protein product: CASSSDRGLNGYTF.

V and J are TRBV4-2 and TRBJ2-7; D may be TRBD2 (6 bases). The germline CDR1 and CDR2 sequences are LGHNA and YNFKEQ. Trimming left V 1 base short and J 2 bases short, with 9 bases between. The CDR3 is 14 amino acids. This chain's CDR3 is CASSQARGTYEQYF. The CDR3 DNA follows: TGTGCCAGCAGCCAAGCTCGGGGGACCTACGAGCAGTACTTC.

This clone was picked up one time. The V call is TRBV19, the J call TRBJ1-2; 7 bases align to TRBD1. The CDR3 sequence is 13 residues long. Germline CDR1 LNHDA, CDR2 SQIVND (reference sequence). The ends lost 6 bases at V and 4 bases at J; junction bases unmatched: 5. In DNA form, the CDR3 reads TGTGCCAGTAGCACCCGGGACAGCTATGGCTACACCTTC. Translated, it gives CASSTRDSYGYTF.

CDR3 sequence: CASSSVTGGSETQYF. CDR3 in DNA: TGTGCCAGCAGCTCGGTGACAGGGGGGTCGGAGACCCAGTACTTC. The chain uses TRBV5-4 and TRBJ2-5, with 9 bases aligning to TRBD1. The CDR3 is 15 amino acids. Germline-derived CDR1 and CDR2 are SGHNT and YYREEE (reference sequence). Trimming cost V 3 bases and J 5 bases; bases outside gene matches: 8.

The chain is built from TRBV7-8 and TRBJ2-4, with no clear D. The CDR3 is 13 amino acids. CDR1 is SGHVS, CDR2 FQNEAQ, per germline. V lost 5 bases and J lost 5, with 10 bases in between. This CDR3 is CASSPAGENIQYF. CDR3 DNA: TGTGCCAGCAGCCCCGCCGGTGAAAACATTCAGTACTTC.

The V and J genes are TRBV5-4 and TRBJ1-6; no reliable D call. The CDR3 has 15 amino acids. Trimming stripped 0 bases from V and 5 bases from J, with 9 bases between. Germline loops: CDR1 SGHNT, CDR2 YYREEE (reference sequence). CDR3 sequence (DNA): TGTGCCAGCAGCTTGGGGTCCTCTAATAATTCACCCCTCCACTTT. This encodes CASSLGSSNNSPLHF.

The chain recombines TRBV7-8 with TRBJ2-1; D call uncertain. Germline V gene sequence: CDR1 SGHVS, CDR2 FQNEAQ. This CDR3 has 13 amino acids. Trimming pared 1 base from V and 7 bases from J, leaving 8 bases between. The CDR3 DNA follows: TGTGCCAGCAGCTTAGACTCTCGAAATGAGCAGTTCTTC. This encodes CASSLDSRNEQFF.

The genes are TRBV29-1 and TRBJ1-1; D not certain. The germline gives CDR1 SQVTM, CDR2 ANQGSEA. With 2 bases removed from V and 6 bases from J, the gap between germline ends came to 7 bases. The CDR3 has 11 amino acids. The CDR3 sequence: CSVESMAEAFF. CDR3 bases: TGCAGCGTTGAAAGTATGGCTGAAGCTTTCTTT. The full variable domain, rest sourced from reference TRBV29-1 and TRBJ1-1, is SAVISQKPSRDICQRGTSLTIQCQVDSQVTMMFWYRQQPGQSLTLIATANQGSEATYESGFVIDKFPISRPNLTFSTLTVSNMSPEDSSIYLCSVESMAEAFFGQGTRLTVV.

J is TRBJ1-1 and V is TRBV6-5; TRBD1 aligns across 9 bases. Trimming cost V 6 bases and J 4 bases; bases outside gene matches: 9. The CDR3 spans 15 residues. Germline V gene lookup returns CDR1 MNHEY and CDR2 SVGAGI. The chain's CDR3 is CASRDRGHFGTEAFF. Written as DNA, the CDR3 is TGTGCCAGCAGGGACAGGGGACATTTTGGCACTGAAGCTTTCTTT.

This clone occurred a few times. The chain recombines TRBV6-2 or TRBV6-3 with TRBJ1-6; no definite D call. CDR3 length equals 15 residues. CDR1 is MNHEY, CDR2 SVGEGT, per germline. V was pared by 0 bases and J by 5 bases, with 8 bases between. The CDR3 coding sequence is TGTGCCAGCAGTTACTCGGGAGATCATAATTCACCCCTCCACTTT. Protein: CASSYSGDHNSPLHF.

This chain uses TRBV19 with TRBJ1-4, with a possible D match to TRBD1 (5 bases). V was clipped by 2 bases and J by 3 bases, with 7 bases between them. CDR1 is LNHDA and CDR2 is SQIVND in the germline V gene (reference sequence). CDR3 length: 14 amino acids. The CDR3 region is CASSITGANEKLFF. The CDR3 nucleotides are TGTGCCAGTAGTATAACGGGGGCTAATGAAAAACTGTTTTTT.

The chain links TRBV27 to TRBJ2-5; 10 bases match TRBD1. In germline, CDR1 is MNHEY, CDR2 SMNVEV (reference sequence). CDR3 length: 15 residues. The J segment lost 4 bases and the V segment lost 6 bases, leaving 8 bases of the junction unmatched. CDR3 sequence reads: CASSKGQGRVETQYF. In DNA, the CDR3 is TGTGCCAGCAGCAAGGGACAGGGGAGGGTAGAGACCCAGTACTTC.

V is TRBV5-8 and J is TRBJ2-2, with D perhaps TRBD1 or TRBD2 (5 bases each). Between the trimmed V and J ends, which lost 5 bases and 6 bases, there was a span of 17 bases. This CDR3 comprises 15 residues. Germline-derived CDR1 and CDR2 are SGHTS and YDEGEE. The CDR3 spells CASSLLGQAAGELFF. DNA of the CDR3: TGTGCCAGCAGTCTGCTTGGACAAGCGGCCGGGGAGCTGTTTTTT.

The gene calls are TRBV30 and TRBJ1-1, with a possible D match to TRBD1 (5 bases). From germline, CDR1 is GTSNPN and CDR2 SVGIG (reference sequence). The CDR3 is 14 amino acids. V lost 5 bases and J 4 bases, leaving 17 bases between the germline ends. The CDR3 region is CAWERGPGGTEAFF. CDR3 in DNA: TGTGCCTGGGAGAGGGGACCGGGAGGCACTGAAGCTTTCTTT.

The chain employs TRBV2 and TRBJ2-2, with 8 nucleotides matching TRBD1. J lost 1 base, V lost 7 bases, and 5 bases had no gene match. The germline V gene has CDR1 SNHLY and CDR2 FYNNEI. This CDR3 has 15 residues. This CDR3 reads CASKGDRKNTGELFF. Written as DNA, the CDR3 is TGTGCCAGCAAAGGGGACAGGAAGAACACCGGGGAGCTGTTTTTT.

The chain uses TRBV4-1 and TRBJ1-3; D gene ambiguous. This CDR3 has 16 residues. Germline assignment: CDR1 MGHRA and CDR2 YSYEKL. V gave up 4 bases and J gave up 4 bases, with 17 bases separating them. CDR3 in DNA: TGCGCCAGCAGCCCCCCTAGGCAGTTAATCGGAAACACCATATATTTT. This gives the protein CASSPPRQLIGNTIYF.

V is TRBV7-9 and J is TRBJ1-2, with D possibly matching TRBD1 (5 bases). The V end lost 7 bases, the J end lost 8 bases, and 11 bases lay between the germline ends. Germline V CDR1 and CDR2: SEHNR, FQNEAQ (reference sequence). This CDR3 has 11 residues. DNA for the CDR3: TGTGCCAGCACCCGTCAGGGAGGCTACACCTTC. Translation gives CASTRQGGYTF. Full variable domain (remainder filled in from reference TRBV7-9 and TRBJ1-2): DTGVSQNPRHKITKRGQNVTFRCDPISEHNRLYWYRQTLGQGPEFLTYFQNEAQLEKSRLLSDRFSAERPKGSFSTLEIQRTEQGDSAMYLCASTRQGGYTFGSGTRLTVV.

V gene TRBV7-9 combines with J gene TRBJ1-1; TRBD1 aligns across 7 bases. The V segment lost 2 bases and the J segment 1 base; nucleotides outside the gene matches: 4. Germline assignment: CDR1 SEHNR and CDR2 FQNEAQ (reference sequence). The CDR3 runs to 15 residues. The CDR3 DNA reads TGTGCCAGCAGCTTACCCGGGACAGCGAACACTGAAGCTTTCTTT. Translated: CASSLPGTANTEAFF.

This chain joins TRBV9 and TRBJ2-3; perhaps D is TRBD1 or TRBD2 (5 bases each). With 0 bases removed from V and 3 bases from J, the gap between germline ends came to 11 bases. The germline gives CDR1 SGDLS, CDR2 YYNGEE. The CDR3 runs 15 residues. CDR3 sequence reads: CASSVDGGETDTQYF. CDR3 sequence (DNA): TGTGCCAGCAGCGTAGATGGGGGTGAAACAGATACGCAGTATTTT.

The chain has TRBV11-2 and TRBJ2-7, with D possibly called TRBD1 or TRBD2 (6 bases each). Germline CDR1 is SGHAT and CDR2 is FQNNGV. V was cut by 4 bases and J by 11 bases, with 12 bases left in between. The CDR3 totals 11 residues. As DNA, the CDR3 is TGTGCCAGCAGCTCTAGGGGGGTGAAGTACTTC. Translating gives CASSSRGVKYF.

Here the CDR3 reads CASSVEPSSYNSPLHF. The CDR3 nucleotides are TGTGCCAGCAGCGTGGAGCCCAGCTCCTATAATTCACCCCTCCACTTT. This chain connects TRBV5-4 to TRBJ1-6; D not certain. The V gene's germline CDR1 is SGHNT and CDR2 YYREEE (reference sequence). V lost 4 bases to trimming and J lost 0 bases, with 11 bases between them. This CDR3 has 16 amino acids.

Note on this clone: Other DNA sequences within the sample encode an identical CDR3. The chain has TRBV19 and TRBJ1-5; D is ambiguous. Trimming took 3 bases from V and 6 from J, leaving 6 bases between them. CDR3 length: 12 amino acids. CDR1 and CDR2 from the germline V gene are LNHDA and SQIVND (reference sequence). The CDR3 sequence is CASSIMGQPQHF. DNA for the CDR3: TGTGCCAGTAGTATTATGGGTCAGCCCCAGCATTTT.

J is TRBJ2-5 and V is TRBV5-1, with unresolved D. Germline assignment: CDR1 SGHRS and CDR2 YFSETQ. This CDR3 spans 16 amino acids. The V end lost 3 bases, the J end lost 2 bases, and 17 bases lay between the germline ends. The CDR3 here is CASSYRVSRIQETQYF. CDR3 DNA sequence: TGCGCCAGCAGCTACCGCGTCTCAAGGATACAAGAGACCCAGTACTTC. Supplemented by reference TRBV5-1 and TRBJ2-5, the full variable domain reads KAGVTQTPRYLIKTRGQQVTLSCSPISGHRSVSWYQQTPGQGLQFLFEYFSETQRNKGNFPGRFSGRQFSNSRSEMNVSTLELGDSALYLCASSYRVSRIQETQYFGPGTRLLVL.

This clone showed up just once. V usage is TRBV6-2 or TRBV6-3 and J usage is TRBJ1-5; unclear D gene. CDR3 length equals 15 residues. V gave up 2 bases and J gave up 6 bases, with 14 bases separating them. Germline V lookup: CDR1 MNHEY, CDR2 SVGEGT. The CDR3 DNA is TGTGCCAGCAGTTACCCCACGGATGGCAGTCAGCCCCAGCATTTT. Its protein product is CASSYPTDGSQPQHF.